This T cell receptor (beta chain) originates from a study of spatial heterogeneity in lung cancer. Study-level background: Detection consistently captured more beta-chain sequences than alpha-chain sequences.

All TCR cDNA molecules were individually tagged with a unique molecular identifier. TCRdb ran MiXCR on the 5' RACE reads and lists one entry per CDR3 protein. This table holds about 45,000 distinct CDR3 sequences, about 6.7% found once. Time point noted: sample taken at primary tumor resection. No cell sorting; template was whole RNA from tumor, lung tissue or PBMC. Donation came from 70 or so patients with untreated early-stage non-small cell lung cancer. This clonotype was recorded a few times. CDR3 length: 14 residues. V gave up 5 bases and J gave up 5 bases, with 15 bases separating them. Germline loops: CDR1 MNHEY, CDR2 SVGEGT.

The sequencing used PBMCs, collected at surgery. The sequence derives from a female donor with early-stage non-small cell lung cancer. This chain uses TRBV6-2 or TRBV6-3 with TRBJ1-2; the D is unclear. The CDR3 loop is CASSLRSRGYGYTF. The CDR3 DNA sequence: TGTGCCAGCAGTCTTCGGTCCCGGGGATATGGCTACACCTTC.